This T cell receptor (beta chain) originates from a study of blood T cell repertoires in COVID-19. The CDR3 consists of 12 residues. The germline CDR1 and CDR2 sequences are GTSNPN and SVGIG (reference sequence). V was clipped by 2 bases and J by 5 bases, with 9 bases between them. Produced via immunoSEQ multiplex PCR; TCRdb's table is partial and in-frame only. The table records approximately 220,000 clones, roughly 80% of them present only once. This receptor was taken from a woman at least 80 years old with acute or convalescent COVID-19. Sequences were obtained from peripheral blood. The V gene is TRBV30, the J gene TRBJ1-2; D possibly corresponds to TRBD1 (5 bases). The CDR3 coding sequence is TGTGCCTGGAGTATGGCAGGGTATGGCTACACCTTC. Amino acids: CAWSMAGYGYTF.